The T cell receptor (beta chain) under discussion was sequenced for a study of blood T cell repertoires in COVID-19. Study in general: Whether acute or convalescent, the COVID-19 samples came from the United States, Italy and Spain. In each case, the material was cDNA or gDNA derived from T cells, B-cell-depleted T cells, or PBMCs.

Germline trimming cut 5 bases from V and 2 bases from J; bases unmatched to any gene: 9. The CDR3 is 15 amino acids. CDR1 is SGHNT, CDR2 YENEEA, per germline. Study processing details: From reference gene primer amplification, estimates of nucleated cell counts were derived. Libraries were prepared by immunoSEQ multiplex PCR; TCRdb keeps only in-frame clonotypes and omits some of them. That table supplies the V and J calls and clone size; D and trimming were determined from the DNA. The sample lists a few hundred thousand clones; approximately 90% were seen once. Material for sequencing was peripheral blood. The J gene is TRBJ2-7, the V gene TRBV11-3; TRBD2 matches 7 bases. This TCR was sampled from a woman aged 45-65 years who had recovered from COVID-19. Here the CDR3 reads CASSPGASGPYEQYF. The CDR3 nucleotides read TGTGCCAGCAGCCCCGGCGCTAGCGGCCCCTACGAGCAGTACTTC.